The 10 T cell receptor beta chains given below trace back to one sample, sequenced in a study of shared clonotypes between healthy human individuals. Assay used: immunoSEQ multiplex PCR; TCRdb lists only in-frame clones, some missing. The sample holds fewer than 500,000 clones, about 75% seen once. Material for sequencing was PBMCs. Receptors originate from a middle-aged woman in good health. Some clones in this sample may be carry-over from other donors' samples.

The rearrangement joins TRBV7-8 to TRBJ1-6, with D possibly being TRBD1 (6 bases). Germline values: CDR1 SGHVS, CDR2 FQNEAQ. V was clipped by 6 bases and J by 3 bases, with 12 bases between them. The length of the CDR3 is 15 residues. CDR3 nucleotides: TGTGCCAGCAGACCCCAGGGACACTATAATTCACCCCTCCACTTT. It codes for CASRPQGHYNSPLHF. The full variable domain, completed using reference TRBV7-8 and TRBJ1-6, is GAGVSQSPRYKVAKRGQDVALRCDPISGHVSLFWYQQALGQGPEFLTYFQNEAQLDKSGLPSDRFFAERPEGSVSTLKIQRTQQEDSAVYLCASRPQGHYNSPLHFGNGTRLTVT.

The gene calls are TRBV2 and TRBJ2-5, with 12 bases identical to TRBD2. The CDR3 contains 15 residues. V shed 7 bases and J 4 bases; nucleotides not matched to a gene: 7. Looked up from germline, CDR1 is SNHLY and CDR2 is FYNNEI. In nucleotides, the CDR3 is TGTGCCAGCACCTGGGGACTAGCGGGTCGAGAGACCCAGTACTTC. Its protein is CASTWGLAGRETQYF.

The J gene is TRBJ2-7, the V gene TRBV19, with 10 nucleotides matching TRBD1. With V trimmed by 5 bases and J by 2 bases, 12 bases remained unmatched. Germline-derived CDR1 and CDR2 are LNHDA and SQIVND (reference sequence). The CDR3 totals 17 residues. CDR3: CASSDGTGDLRPYEQYF. CDR3 DNA: TGTGCCAGTAGTGACGGGACAGGGGACCTCCGGCCCTACGAGCAGTACTTC. Combining the CDR3 with reference TRBV19 and TRBJ2-7 gives the whole variable domain DGGITQSPKYLFRKEGQNVTLSCEQNLNHDAMYWYRQDPGQGLRLIYYSQIVNDFQKGDIAEGYSVSREKKESFPLTVTSAQKNPTAFYLCASSDGTGDLRPYEQYFGPGTRLTVT.

The chain employs TRBV11-3 and TRBJ2-2; TRBD2 might be the D (5 bases). V lost 0 bases and J lost 5, with 10 bases in between. CDR1 and CDR2 (germline): SGHNT, YENEEA. The CDR3 runs 15 residues. The CDR3 sequence: CASSLDGPGTGELFF. In DNA, the CDR3 is TGTGCCAGCAGCTTAGACGGGCCGGGGACCGGGGAGCTGTTTTTT.

J is TRBJ2-3 and V is TRBV27; D could derive from TRBD1 or TRBD2 (5 bases each). The CDR3 is 15 amino acids. Trimming removed 6 bases from V and 1 base from J, with 14 bases in between. Germline values: CDR1 MNHEY, CDR2 SMNVEV (reference sequence). CDR3 amino acids: CASSEGRWGTDTQYF. The CDR3 nucleotides are TGTGCCAGCAGCGAGGGACGTTGGGGCACAGATACGCAGTATTTT.

The chain recombines TRBV4-2 with TRBJ2-5; D may be TRBD1 (5 bases). The J call may be mistaken, given a closer DNA end match to TRBJ2-7. CDR1 LGHNA and CDR2 YNFKEQ come from the germline V gene. The CDR3 loop spans 16 amino acids. CDR3 in DNA: TGTGCCAGCAGCCAAGAAGGCGGAGACAGAGTATACGAGCAGTACTTC. This translates into CASSQEGGDRVYEQYF.

The chain has TRBV4-2 and TRBJ2-3; 11 bases match TRBD2. The V gene end was trimmed by 0 bases and the J gene end by 5 bases; junction bases not matched to a gene: 4. Germline assignment: CDR1 LGHNA and CDR2 YNFKEQ. CDR3 length: 16 amino acids. Written as DNA, the CDR3 is TGTGCCAGCAGCCAAGAACTAGCGGGAGTATTAGATACGCAGTATTTT. This codes for CASSQELAGVLDTQYF.

The CDR3 loop is CASSLDLLAGQDTQYF. The CDR3, as DNA: TGTGCCAGCAGCTTGGACCTACTAGCGGGGCAAGATACGCAGTATTTT. V and J are TRBV5-6 and TRBJ2-3, with 10 bases matching TRBD2. This CDR3 contains 16 residues. Looked up from germline, CDR1 is SGHDT and CDR2 is YYEEEE. V shed 0 bases and J 5 bases; nucleotides not matched to a gene: 6.

Details on this clone: This CDR3 is missing its conserved last phenylalanine or tryptophan, likely due to a read error. Other DNA sequences in the sample encode the same CDR3. This chain joins TRBV29-1 and TRBJ2-7; D may be TRBD2 (6 bases). Trimming shortened V by 3 bases and J by 2 bases, and 8 bases separated the two germline ends. The CDR3 runs to 12 residues. CDR1 is SQVTM, CDR2 ANQGSEA, per germline. CDR3 region: CSVEEGPYEQYL. DNA for the CDR3: TGCAGCGTTGAGGAGGGGCCCTACGAGCAGTACTTA.

V gene TRBV19 combines with J gene TRBJ2-1; D perhaps matches TRBD2 (5 bases). CDR3 size: 16 residues. V gave up 7 bases and J gave up 3 bases, with 19 bases separating them. Germline-derived CDR1 and CDR2 are LNHDA and SQIVND (reference sequence). CDR3 coding DNA: TGTGCCAGTACCCCTGGCGCGGGCCGGTACTACAATGAGCAGTTCTTC. It encodes CASTPGAGRYYNEQFF.